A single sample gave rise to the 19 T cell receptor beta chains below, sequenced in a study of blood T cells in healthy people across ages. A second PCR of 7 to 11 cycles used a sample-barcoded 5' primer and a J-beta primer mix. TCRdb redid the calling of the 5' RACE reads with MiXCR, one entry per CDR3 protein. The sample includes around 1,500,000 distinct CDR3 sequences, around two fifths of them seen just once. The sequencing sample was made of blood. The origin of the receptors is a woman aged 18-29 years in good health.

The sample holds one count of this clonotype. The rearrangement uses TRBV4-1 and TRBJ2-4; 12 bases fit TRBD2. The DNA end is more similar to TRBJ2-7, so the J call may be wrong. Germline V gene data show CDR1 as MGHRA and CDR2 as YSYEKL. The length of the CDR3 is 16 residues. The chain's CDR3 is CASSQVSSGGVYEQYF. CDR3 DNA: TGCGCCAGCAGCCAAGTTTCTAGCGGGGGGGTCTACGAGCAGTACTTC.

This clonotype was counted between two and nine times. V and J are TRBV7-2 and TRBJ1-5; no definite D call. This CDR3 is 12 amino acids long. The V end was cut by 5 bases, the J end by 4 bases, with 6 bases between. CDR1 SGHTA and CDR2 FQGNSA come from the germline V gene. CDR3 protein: CASSVNNQPQHF. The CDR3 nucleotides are TGTGCCAGCAGCGTTAATAATCAGCCCCAGCATTTT.

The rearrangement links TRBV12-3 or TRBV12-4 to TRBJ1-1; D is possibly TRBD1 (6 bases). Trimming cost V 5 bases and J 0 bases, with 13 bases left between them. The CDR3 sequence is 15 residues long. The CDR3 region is CASSPLGQMNTEAFF. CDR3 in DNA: TGTGCCAGCAGTCCTTTAGGACAGATGAACACTGAAGCTTTCTTT.

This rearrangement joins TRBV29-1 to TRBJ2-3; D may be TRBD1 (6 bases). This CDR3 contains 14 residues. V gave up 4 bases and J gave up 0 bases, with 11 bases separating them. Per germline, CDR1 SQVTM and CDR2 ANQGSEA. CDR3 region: CSVVQGPSTDTQYF. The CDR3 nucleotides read TGCAGCGTTGTACAGGGTCCTAGCACAGATACGCAGTATTTT.

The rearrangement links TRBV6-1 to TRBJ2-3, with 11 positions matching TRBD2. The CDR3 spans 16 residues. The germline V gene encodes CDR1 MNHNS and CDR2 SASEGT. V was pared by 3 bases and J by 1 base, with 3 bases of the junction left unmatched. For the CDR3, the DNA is TGTGCCAGCAGTGATCCGGGACTAGCGGGCACAGATACGCAGTATTTT. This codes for CASSDPGLAGTDTQYF.

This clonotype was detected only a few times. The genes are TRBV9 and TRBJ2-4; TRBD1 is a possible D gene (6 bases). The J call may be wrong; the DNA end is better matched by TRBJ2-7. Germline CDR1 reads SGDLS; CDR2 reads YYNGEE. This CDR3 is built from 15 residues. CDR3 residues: CASSLLDSRLGEQYF. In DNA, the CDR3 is TGTGCCAGCAGTCTTCTGGACAGCCGCCTAGGCGAGCAGTACTTC.

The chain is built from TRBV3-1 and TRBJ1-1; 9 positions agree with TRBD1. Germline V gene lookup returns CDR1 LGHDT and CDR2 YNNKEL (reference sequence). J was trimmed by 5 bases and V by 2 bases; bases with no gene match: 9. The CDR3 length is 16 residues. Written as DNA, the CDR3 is TGTGCCAGCAGCCAAACAGGGGGCGCAATCTTTACTGAAGCTTTCTTT. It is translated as CASSQTGGAIFTEAFF.

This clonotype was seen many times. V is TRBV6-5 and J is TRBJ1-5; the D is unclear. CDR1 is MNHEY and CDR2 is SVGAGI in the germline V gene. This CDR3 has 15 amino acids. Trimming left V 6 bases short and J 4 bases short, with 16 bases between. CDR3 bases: TGTGCCAGCAGCAGAGGAGGTGGGGTTAATCAGCCCCAGCATTTT. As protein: CASSRGGGVNQPQHF.

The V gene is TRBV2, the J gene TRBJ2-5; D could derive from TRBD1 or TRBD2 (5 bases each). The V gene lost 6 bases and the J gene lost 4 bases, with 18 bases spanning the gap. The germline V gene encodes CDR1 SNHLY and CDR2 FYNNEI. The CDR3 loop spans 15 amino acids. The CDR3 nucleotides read TGTGCCAGCAGCCTCTCAGAGAATGGGGGAGAGACCCAGTACTTC. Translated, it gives CASSLSENGGETQYF.

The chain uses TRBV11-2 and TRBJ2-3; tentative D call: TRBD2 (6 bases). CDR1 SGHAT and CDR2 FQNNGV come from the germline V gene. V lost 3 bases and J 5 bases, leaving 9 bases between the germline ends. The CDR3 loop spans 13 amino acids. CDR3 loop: CASSFPGEDTQYF. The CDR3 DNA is TGTGCCAGCAGCTTCCCGGGGGAAGATACGCAGTATTTT. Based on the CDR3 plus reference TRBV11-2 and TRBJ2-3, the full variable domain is EAGVAQSPRYKIIEKRQSVAFWCNPISGHATLYWYQQILGQGPKLLIQFQNNGVVDDSQLPKDRFSAERLKGVDSTLKIQPAKLEDSAVYLCASSFPGEDTQYFGPGTRLTVL.

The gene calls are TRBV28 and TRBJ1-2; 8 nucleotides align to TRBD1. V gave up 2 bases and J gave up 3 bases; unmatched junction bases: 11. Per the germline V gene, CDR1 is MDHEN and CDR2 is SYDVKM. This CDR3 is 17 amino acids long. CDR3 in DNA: TGTGCCAGCAGTTTACCCTCCCTTTCGACAGGGGACTATGGCTACACCTTC. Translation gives CASSLPSLSTGDYGYTF.

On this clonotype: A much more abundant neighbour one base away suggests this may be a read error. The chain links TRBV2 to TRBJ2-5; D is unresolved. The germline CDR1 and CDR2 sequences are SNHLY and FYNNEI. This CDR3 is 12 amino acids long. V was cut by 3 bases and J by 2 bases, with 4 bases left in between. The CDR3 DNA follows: TGTGCCAGCAGTGAGGAGCAAGAGACCCAGTACTTC. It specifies CASSEEQETQYF.

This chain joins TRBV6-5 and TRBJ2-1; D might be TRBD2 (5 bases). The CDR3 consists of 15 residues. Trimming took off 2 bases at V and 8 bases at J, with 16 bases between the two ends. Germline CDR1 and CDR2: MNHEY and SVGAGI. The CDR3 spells CASSYAALEAHEQFF. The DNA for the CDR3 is TGTGCCAGCAGTTACGCCGCCCTGGAGGCCCATGAGCAGTTCTTC.

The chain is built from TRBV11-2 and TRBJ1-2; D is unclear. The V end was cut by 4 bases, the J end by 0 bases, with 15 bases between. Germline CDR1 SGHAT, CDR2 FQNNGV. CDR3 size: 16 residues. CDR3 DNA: TGTGCCAGCAGCTCCTATGGGCGGCCAGCTAACTATGGCTACACCTTC. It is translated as CASSSYGRPANYGYTF. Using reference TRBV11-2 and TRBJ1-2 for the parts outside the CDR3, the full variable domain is EAGVAQSPRYKIIEKRQSVAFWCNPISGHATLYWYQQILGQGPKLLIQFQNNGVVDDSQLPKDRFSAERLKGVDSTLKIQPAKLEDSAVYLCASSSYGRPANYGYTFGSGTRLTVV.

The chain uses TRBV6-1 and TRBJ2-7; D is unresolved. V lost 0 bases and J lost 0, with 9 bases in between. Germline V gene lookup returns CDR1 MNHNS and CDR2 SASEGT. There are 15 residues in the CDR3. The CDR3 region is CASSEAGKVSYEQYF. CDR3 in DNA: TGTGCCAGCAGTGAAGCGGGGAAAGTCTCCTACGAGCAGTACTTC.

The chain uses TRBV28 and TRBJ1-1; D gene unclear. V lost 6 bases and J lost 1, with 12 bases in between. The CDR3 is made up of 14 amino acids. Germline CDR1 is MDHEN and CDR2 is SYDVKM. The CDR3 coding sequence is TGTGCCAGCAGAGCCCCGATGGGGAACACTGAAGCTTTCTTT. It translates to CASRAPMGNTEAFF.

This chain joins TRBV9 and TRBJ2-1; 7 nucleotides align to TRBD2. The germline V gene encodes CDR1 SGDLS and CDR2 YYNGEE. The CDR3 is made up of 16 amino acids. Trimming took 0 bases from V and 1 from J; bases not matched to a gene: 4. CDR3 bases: TGTGCCAGCAGCGTAGGAAGAGCGGGGTCCTACAATGAGCAGTTCTTC. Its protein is CASSVGRAGSYNEQFF.

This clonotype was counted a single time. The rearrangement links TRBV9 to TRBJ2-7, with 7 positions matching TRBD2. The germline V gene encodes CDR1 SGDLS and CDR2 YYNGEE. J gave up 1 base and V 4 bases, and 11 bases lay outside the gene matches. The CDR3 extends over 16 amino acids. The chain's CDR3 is CASSPSSSGASYEQYF. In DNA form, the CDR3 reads TGTGCCAGCAGCCCCAGTTCCAGCGGGGCTTCCTACGAGCAGTACTTC.

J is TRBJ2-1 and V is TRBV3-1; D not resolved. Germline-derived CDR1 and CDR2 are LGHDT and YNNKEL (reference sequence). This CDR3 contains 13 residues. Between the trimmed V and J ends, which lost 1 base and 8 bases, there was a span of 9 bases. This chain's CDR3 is CASSQGRLYEQFF. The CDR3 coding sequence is TGTGCCAGCAGCCAAGGTCGTCTTTATGAGCAGTTCTTC.